One T cell receptor (beta chain) is described in this entry. Its antigen is not identified. The data stem from a study of beta chain features in type 1 diabetes. Study findings and constraints: Across all four CD4+ subsets, people with type 1 diabetes showed modestly shorter TCRB CDR3s. Relative to healthy donors, patients appeared to have naive, central memory and Treg TCRB repertoires that were more similar.

Each of the sorted populations had a purity greater than 95%. TCRB transcripts that were expressed got sequenced, as all of the isolated RNA had been reverse transcribed. TCRdb's copy holds only in-frame clones and misses some; the assay was immunoSEQ multiplex PCR. The sample gives 200,000 to 250,000 clones, approximately 10% of which show up once; 1% to 1.5% is in the top ten. The length of the CDR3 is 15 residues. V was shortened by 3 bases and J by 1 base, with 13 bases between the two germline ends. Germline lookup yields CDR1 SGHDT and CDR2 YYEEEE. Material for sequencing was central memory CD4+ T cells from blood. The clonotype comes from a man younger than 35 in good health. V is TRBV5-6 and J is TRBJ2-5; maybe TRBD2 (6 bases). For the CDR3, the DNA is TGTGCCAGCAGCTCCCTCGGGAGCCTCCAAGAGACCCAGTACTTC. It encodes CASSSLGSLQETQYF.